A selection of T cell receptor beta chains follows, all from one sample in a study of human T cells and chemical hapten exposure. TCRdb independently ran MiXCR on the RACE reads; one entry per CDR3 protein. This sample yields about 380,000 distinct CDR3 sequences, of which roughly 4.8% are seen a single time; about 2.2% belongs to the top ten. Here the sequenced sample was whole blood, taken in connection with sensitization to the hapten diphenylcyclopropenone (DPC). The receptors here all came from a woman between 45 and 60 years old with alopecia areata. Some clones in this sample may be carry-over from other donors' samples. Both conserved end residues are part of each CDR3. A D gene is named only where the DNA matches it firmly. Size values are once, few and many counts, or a class for expanded clones, and some rows have none.

v_call	clone_size	d_call	j_call	cdr3_length	cdr3_nt	cdr3_aa
TRBV5-4	many	-	TRBJ1-1	14	TGTGCCAGCAGCTTTCCAGGGACTGCGAATGAAGCTTTCTTT	CASSFPGTANEAFF
TRBV5-1	-	TRBD2	TRBJ2-3	17	TGCGCCAGCAGCTCCCAATTAGCGGGGTTCCGCACAGATACGCAGTATTTT	CASSSQLAGFRTDTQYF
TRBV5-1	-	-	TRBJ2-3	13	TGCGCCAGCAGCTTCAGGACTCGAGATACGCAGTATTTT	CASSFRTRDTQYF
TRBV6-1	few	-	TRBJ2-1	14	TGTGCCAGCAGGGGGTCCGGAACGTACAATGAGCAGTTCTTC	CASRGSGTYNEQFF
TRBV28	many	-	TRBJ2-1	15	TGTGCCAGCAGCCGCCGGGCGGAGATATACAATGAGCAGTTCTTC	CASSRRAEIYNEQFF
TRBV6-1	many	-	TRBJ2-3	11	TGTGCCAGCAGTGGATCGGATACGCAGTATTTT	CASSGSDTQYF
TRBV7-6	many	TRBD2	TRBJ2-1	12	TGTGCCAGCAGCTCGGGGGGCAATGAGCAGTTCTTC	CASSSGGNEQFF
TRBV12-3/TRBV12-4	-	-	TRBJ2-1	17	TGTGCCAGCAGTGGGCCTGGGACTTTCAGCTCCTACAATGAGCAGTTCTTC	CASSGPGTFSSYNEQFF
TRBV4-2	few	-	TRBJ1-2	15	TGTGCCAGCAGCCAAGAGTCCTATCCCGCGGGGGGCTACACCTTC	CASSQESYPAGGYTF
TRBV4-2	few	-	TRBJ2-7	13	TGTGCCAGCAGCCAAGCAGGGGAGTACGAGCAGTACTTC	CASSQAGEYEQYF
TRBV24-1	many	-	TRBJ2-5	12	TGTGCCACCAGTGATTTGCGGGAGACCCAGTACTTC	CATSDLRETQYF
TRBV30	many	-	TRBJ1-2	14	TGTGCCTGGAGTGTAGGACCGAGTAACTATGGCTACACCTTC	CAWSVGPSNYGYTF
TRBV27	few	-	TRBJ2-1	15	TGTGCCAGCAGTTTATCTGGCGGGACCCTAAATGAGCAGTTCTTC	CASSLSGGTLNEQFF
TRBV20-1	many	TRBD1	TRBJ1-6	14	TGCAGTGCTCCAACGACAGGGGTGAGGTCACCCCTCCACTTT	CSAPTTGVRSPLHF
TRBV7-8	many	TRBD2	TRBJ2-7	13	TGTGCCAGCAGCCCGGGAGGGCCCTACGAGCAGTACTTC	CASSPGGPYEQYF
TRBV9	many	TRBD2	TRBJ2-1	15	TGTGCCAGCAGCGTAGTTTCTAGCGGGGGAAATGAGCAGTTCTTC	CASSVVSSGGNEQFF
TRBV5-6	many	-	TRBJ2-5	15	TGTGCCAGCAGCTTGGGAGTGGGACTGCAGGGGACCCAGTACTTC	CASSLGVGLQGTQYF
TRBV20-1	many	-	TRBJ1-1	13	TGCAGTGCTGGACCACAGGACCAATCTGAAGCTTTCTTT	CSAGPQDQSEAFF
TRBV12-5	-	-	TRBJ2-5	15	TGTGCTAGTGGTCCCCGAGGCCGGGGAAAAGAGACCCAGTACTTC	CASGPRGRGKETQYF
TRBV14	many	-	TRBJ1-1	12	TGTGCCAGCAGGACCCTTGGGACTGAAGCTTTCTTT	CASRTLGTEAFF
TRBV29-1	many	-	TRBJ2-7	13	TGCAGCGTTCTTTCGGGAAGCTCCTACGAGCAGTACTTC	CSVLSGSSYEQYF
TRBV20-1	-	-	TRBJ2-2	14	TGCAGTGCCCCGGACTTAGCGAACACCGGGGAGCTGTTTTTT	CSAPDLANTGELFF
TRBV29-1	once	TRBD1	TRBJ1-1	16	TGCACCTCCAGGGACAGGTCGACACATCAGAACACTGAAGCTTTCTTT	CTSRDRSTHQNTEAFF
TRBV3-1	-	-	TRBJ2-1	14	TGTGCCAGCAGCCAAGATCGGTACGGGACTGAGCAGTTCTTC	CASSQDRYGTEQFF
TRBV25-1	many	-	TRBJ2-7	13	TGTGCCGCGGTCTCGGACAGATCCTACGAGCAGTACTTC	CAAVSDRSYEQYF
TRBV7-3	-	TRBD2	TRBJ2-2	16	TGTGCCAGCAGCTTAACGGTGGGGAGGGACACCGGGGAGCTGTTTTTT	CASSLTVGRDTGELFF
TRBV7-2	-	-	TRBJ2-1	13	TGTGCCAGCAGCCGGGTCCGGGCAGGTGAGCAGTTCTTC	CASSRVRAGEQFF
TRBV6-1	many	TRBD1	TRBJ1-1	13	TGTGCCAGCAGTGAGGGACAGGGCGGTGAAGCTTTCTTT	CASSEGQGGEAFF
TRBV7-2	-	-	TRBJ1-2	14	TGTGCCAGCAACTCCCCTGAAGGCGGAGCAAGCTACACCTTC	CASNSPEGGASYTF
TRBV7-6	many	-	TRBJ2-1	13	TGTGCCAGCAGCTTATTCGGGCCCCCTGAGCAGTTCTTC	CASSLFGPPEQFF
TRBV7-2	many	TRBD2	TRBJ2-5	14	TGTGCCAGCAGTCCGACTAGCGTACAAGAGACCCAGTACTTC	CASSPTSVQETQYF
TRBV20-1	many	TRBD2	TRBJ2-7	14	TGCAGTGCTAGAGATTTGAGCGGGACCTTCGGGCAGTACTTC	CSARDLSGTFGQYF
TRBV12-5	many	-	TRBJ1-5	10	TGTCTATCCAGTAATCAGCCCCAGCATTTT	CLSSNQPQHF
TRBV5-1	-	TRBD2	TRBJ2-3	16	TGCGCCAGCAGCTTGGCCGATAGCGGGGGCACAGATACGCAGTATTTT	CASSLADSGGTDTQYF
TRBV30	-	TRBD1	TRBJ1-1	14	TGTGCCTGGAGAGGGCGGGACAGACTCACTGAAGCTTTCTTT	CAWRGRDRLTEAFF
TRBV28	many	TRBD1	TRBJ1-5	14	TGTGCCAGCAGTCCACGGACAGGGACCCAGCCCCAGCATTTT	CASSPRTGTQPQHF
TRBV11-2	few	TRBD2	TRBJ2-7	14	TGTGCCAGCAGCATAGCGGGAGGAACCTACGAGCAGTACTTC	CASSIAGGTYEQYF
TRBV21-1	few	-	TRBJ2-3	16	TGTGCCAGCAGCAAAGCTGTGGGGGGTGACACAGATACGCAGTATTTT	CASSKAVGGDTDTQYF
TRBV7-2	many	-	TRBJ1-2	14	TGTGCCAGCGCACGGGGGGGTATCGGGTATGGCTACACCTTC	CASARGGIGYGYTF
TRBV25-1	-	-	TRBJ2-5	10	TGTGCCAGTGTCCAAGAGACCCAGTACTTC	CASVQETQYF
TRBV7-8	many	TRBD1	TRBJ1-1	16	TGTGCCAGCAGCCCGCGGACAGGGACCCTGGGGACTGAAGCTTTCTTT	CASSPRTGTLGTEAFF
TRBV20-1	few	-	TRBJ2-3	17	TGCAGTGCTAGAGATCTTGGGGGCCCATCGAGCACAGATACGCAGTATTTT	CSARDLGGPSSTDTQYF
TRBV10-2	many	-	TRBJ1-1	19	TGCGCCAGCAGTGAGGGGCGGGTAGGCGCCCCCGGAATGAACACTGAAGCTTTCTTT	CASSEGRVGAPGMNTEAFF
TRBV6-1	many	-	TRBJ2-7	11	TGTGCCAGCGGCAGAGGATACGAGCAGTACTTC	CASGRGYEQYF
TRBV4-3	-	-	TRBJ2-1	13	TGCGCCAGCAGCCAAGGAGGGCGCAATGAGCAGTTCTTC	CASSQGGRNEQFF
TRBV6-1	few	-	TRBJ1-1	17	TGTGCCAGCAGCGTCAGTGCAGGGAAGACCTACGGGAATGAAGCTTTCTTT	CASSVSAGKTYGNEAFF
TRBV10-3	many	TRBD2	TRBJ2-1	16	TGTGCCATCAGTGAGTCCGTTAGCGGGCTCTACAATGAGCAGTTCTTC	CAISESVSGLYNEQFF
TRBV6-5	-	TRBD2	TRBJ2-7	16	TGTGCCAGCAGTTTGCTACTAGCGGGAGGATCCTACGAGCAGTACTTC	CASSLLLAGGSYEQYF
TRBV7-9	many	TRBD2	TRBJ2-7	17	TGTGCCAGCAGCTTACCCACGACTAGCGGGGGGCACTACGAGCAGTACTTC	CASSLPTTSGGHYEQYF
TRBV6-1	many	TRBD2	TRBJ2-3	13	TGTGCCGGAAGCGGGGGGAGCACAGATACGCAGTATTTT	CAGSGGSTDTQYF
TRBV4-1	many	-	TRBJ2-1	13	TGCGCCAGCCGGGTACATTCTCGAGATGAGCAGTTCTTC	CASRVHSRDEQFF
TRBV13	many	-	TRBJ2-6	15	TGTGCCAGCAGCTCGACAATGTCTGGGGCCAACGTCCTGACTTTC	CASSSTMSGANVLTF
TRBV6-6	many	TRBD1	TRBJ1-1	14	TGCGCCAGCAGCCCAGGACAGGGGGTAACTGAAGCTTTCTTT	CASSPGQGVTEAFF